Below are 10 T cell receptor beta chains sequenced from a single sample in a study of sequential checkpoint blockade in melanoma. Indicated treatment: randomized to nivolumab then ipilimumab (arm A) or the reverse (arm B). Measured with immunoSEQ multiplex PCR; TCRdb has only the in-frame clones, and not every one. The data hold some 3,000 clones, with roughly 18% observed a single time. The source was tumor tissue (inferred from file names), collected from a patient given nivolumab and ipilimumab in sequence. The receptors were sampled from a human donor with melanoma.

The chain recombines TRBV6-1 with TRBJ2-7; D may be TRBD2 (6 bases). CDR1 is MNHNS and CDR2 is SASEGT in the germline V gene. Trimming stripped 0 bases from V and 9 bases from J, with 15 bases between. The CDR3 has 14 amino acids. CDR3 sequence (DNA): TGTGCCAGCAGTGAAGCGACCCCGGGGGTTGGGCAGTACTTC. Translation: CASSEATPGVGQYF.

This clone was observed a few times. The chain recombines TRBV29-1 with TRBJ1-1; 7 nucleotides agree with TRBD1. Losses at the gene ends were 4 bases for V and 5 bases for J; bases not matched to a gene: 7. The CDR3 has 13 residues. Germline CDR1 and CDR2: SQVTM and ANQGSEA. The CDR3 region is CSVGVGGGTEAFF. CDR3 in DNA: TGCAGCGTTGGAGTAGGGGGCGGGACTGAAGCTTTCTTT.

This clone was observed at least ten times. The V and J genes are TRBV11-3 and TRBJ1-1; weak D call: TRBD1 (6 bases). This CDR3 is 15 amino acids long. Deletions cut 1 base from V and 6 bases from J, with 15 bases between. Germline assignment: CDR1 SGHNT and CDR2 YENEEA. CDR3 nucleotide sequence: TGTGCCAGCAGCTTAGTTCCGGGACAAGTTTCTGAAGCTTTCTTT. Its translation is CASSLVPGQVSEAFF.

This clone was counted many times. The genes are TRBV11-3 and TRBJ2-1; 11 positions match TRBD2. The CDR3 sequence is 17 residues long. CDR1 SGHNT and CDR2 YENEEA come from the germline V gene. Trimming at V came to 3 bases and at J to 7 bases, leaving 11 bases not matched to a gene. CDR3 loop: CASSFRKLAGERNEQFF. The CDR3 region has the DNA TGTGCCAGCAGCTTCCGGAAACTAGCGGGGGAACGTAATGAGCAGTTCTTC.

By share, this clone counts as medium-sized. The genes are TRBV9 and TRBJ1-6, with D possibly being TRBD1 (5 bases). Trimming shortened V by 2 bases and J by 9 bases, and 12 bases separated the two germline ends. The CDR3 is 14 amino acids. Germline-derived CDR1 and CDR2 are SGDLS and YYNGEE. The CDR3 is CASSVSGSGSPLHF. Written as DNA, the CDR3 is TGTGCCAGCAGCGTGTCAGGGTCAGGTTCACCCCTCCACTTT. The entire variable domain, with the rest obtained from reference TRBV9 and TRBJ1-6, is as follows: DSGVTQTPKHLITATGQRVTLRCSPRSGDLSVYWYQQSLDQGLQFLIQYYNGEERAKGNILERFSAQQFPDLHSELNLSSLELGDSALYFCASSVSGSGSPLHFGNGTRLTVT.

The chain couples TRBV6-8 to TRBJ2-2, with D hard to call. The germline V gene encodes CDR1 MNHGY and CDR2 SAAAGT. Trimming took 5 bases from V and 4 from J, leaving 8 bases between them. The CDR3 contains 13 residues. The CDR3 DNA sequence: TGTGCCAGCAGTCAACGGGCCACCGGGGAGCTGTTTTTT. Translated: CASSQRATGELFF.

The chain is built from TRBV5-1 and TRBJ2-1; TRBD1 might be the D (6 bases). Trimming removed 0 bases at V and 6 bases at J, with 13 bases between. Germline CDR1 is SGHRS and CDR2 is YFSETQ. The CDR3 extends over 15 amino acids. The CDR3 DNA follows: TGCGCCAGCAGCTTGGAACAGGGTGCCGGCAATGAGCAGTTCTTC. Translated: CASSLEQGAGNEQFF. Drawing the rest from reference TRBV5-1 and TRBJ2-1, the complete variable domain is KAGVTQTPRYLIKTRGQQVTLSCSPISGHRSVSWYQQTPGQGLQFLFEYFSETQRNKGNFPGRFSGRQFSNSRSEMNVSTLELGDSALYLCASSLEQGAGNEQFFGPGTRLTVL.

Sample share makes this clone medium-sized. The chain carries TRBV6-8 and TRBJ1-5, with D perhaps TRBD1 (5 bases). The V and J ends lost 5 bases and 7 bases respectively, with 12 bases between them. The CDR3 runs to 13 residues. In germline, CDR1 is MNHGY, CDR2 SAAAGT. This CDR3 reads CASSGGAGQPQHF. CDR3 bases: TGTGCCAGCAGTGGAGGGGCGGGGCAGCCCCAGCATTTT.

The rearrangement links TRBV9 to TRBJ2-3; no reliable D call. With 4 bases removed from V and 1 base from J, the gap between germline ends came to 10 bases. Germline CDR1 is SGDLS and CDR2 is YYNGEE. The CDR3 runs 14 residues. The CDR3: CASSLRPRTDTQYF. Here the CDR3 DNA reads TGTGCCAGCAGCCTTCGACCCCGCACAGATACGCAGTATTTT.

This clone has a handful of counts. The J gene is TRBJ1-6, the V gene TRBV30; no clear D gene. The CDR3 is 14 amino acids. Germline loops: CDR1 GTSNPN, CDR2 SVGIG (reference sequence). V was trimmed by 3 bases and J by 7 bases, leaving 13 bases between them. The CDR3 DNA follows: TGTGCCTGGAGCAAGGGAACAGACAATTCACCCCTCCACTTT. It translates to CAWSKGTDNSPLHF.